The entry that follows covers one T cell receptor beta chain sequence. As yet, its antigen is unknown. The same CDR3 can be traced to other DNA sequences in this sample. The record originates from a study of shared clonotypes between healthy human individuals. Study at large: Sampling drew on donors who were a couple of women and three men aged 18 to 49.

Method: immunoSEQ multiplex PCR; TCRdb's copy keeps in-frame clones and lacks some. The sample lists roughly 2.1 million clones, roughly 91% seen once, with 1.5% to 2% in the top ten. Study results and limitations: The study drew on few donors, limiting represented genetic and exposure-history diversity.

This CDR3 is built from 12 residues. Germline CDR1 reads SGDLS; CDR2 reads YYNGEE. Unmatched junction bases numbered 1, after V lost 3 bases and J lost 7 bases. Positive CCR7 selection of CD45RO-negative cells yielded the naive CD8 cells, and terminally differentiated effector memory CD45RA+ cells were excluded. The material sequenced was naive CD8+ T cells from PBMCs. This chain links TRBV9 with TRBJ2-1; 7 bases line up with TRBD1. This TCR was recovered from a man aged 18 to 35 in good health. Some clones in this sample may be carry-over from other donors' samples. CDR3 nucleotide sequence: TGTGCCAGCAGCGCACAGGGGAATGAGCAGTTCTTC. Residues: CASSAQGNEQFF.